Described below is a single T cell receptor (beta chain) sequence and its context. Its antigen is not known. CDR1 and CDR2 (germline): SGHNT, YYREEE (reference sequence). V lost 0 bases to trimming and J lost 7 bases, with 13 bases between them. The CDR3 runs 15 residues. This sample was taken from a study of Graves' ophthalmopathy and Graves' hyperthyroidism. Overall study results and limits: Ophthalmopathy and stable hyperthyroidism were discriminated by a 13-signature model, with approximately 89% sensitivity and nearly 84% specificity. This model predicted ophthalmopathy progression (sensitivity 70% to 71%, specificity around 72%).

Pregnant or lactating patients and those with other autoimmune diseases or uncontrolled infections were excluded. Orbital computed tomography and thyroid ultrasound, along with TRAb, serum thyroxine and clinical symptoms, underpinned diagnosis. The authors amplified TCR beta CDR3 regions from RNA transcripts. The library came from an HTBI-primed first-round RT-PCR and a second-round multiplex PCR. TCRdb fed the multiplex PCR reads into MiXCR, producing one record per CDR3 protein. The repertoire includes more than 550,000 distinct CDR3 sequences, roughly 39% of them detected once, and roughly 3.5% sits in the top ten.

The sample taken for sequencing was peripheral blood. This TCR came from an adult man with Graves' ophthalmopathy. The rearrangement uses TRBV5-4 and TRBJ1-4; no definite D call. Here the CDR3 reads CASSLGRGEGEKLFF. The CDR3 coding sequence is TGTGCCAGCAGCTTGGGGCGGGGTGAAGGTGAAAAACTGTTTTTT.